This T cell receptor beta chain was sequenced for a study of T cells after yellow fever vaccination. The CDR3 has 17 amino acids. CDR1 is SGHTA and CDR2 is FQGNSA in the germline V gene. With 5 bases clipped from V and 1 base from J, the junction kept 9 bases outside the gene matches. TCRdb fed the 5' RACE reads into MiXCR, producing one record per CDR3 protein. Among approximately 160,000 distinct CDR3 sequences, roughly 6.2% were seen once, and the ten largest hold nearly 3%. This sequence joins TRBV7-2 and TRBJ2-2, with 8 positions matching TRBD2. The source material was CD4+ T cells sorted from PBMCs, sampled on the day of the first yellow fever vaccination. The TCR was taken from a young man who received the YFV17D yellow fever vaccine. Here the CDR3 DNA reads TGTGCCAGCAGCCCCAACCAACGGGGGGGGAACACCGGGGAGCTGTTTTTT. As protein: CASSPNQRGGNTGELFF.